This is a list of T cell receptor beta chains from one sample in a study of blood T cell repertoires in COVID-19. TCRdb's table, derived via immunoSEQ multiplex PCR, lists solely in-frame clones and lacks some. The profile covers 210,000 or so clones, with about four fifths appearing a single time and roughly 10% taken by the ten largest. The sample was peripheral blood. The receptors stem from an elderly woman with acute or convalescent COVID-19. CDR3s include the opening cysteine and the closing phenylalanine or tryptophan. Fields, in order: J gene, V gene, clone size, D gene, CDR3 DNA, CDR3 protein. The D gene is left open where the match is weak. Only some rows state a clone size, as once, few, many or a class for expanded clones.

TRBJ1-5 TRBV23-1 NA TRBD1 TGCGCCAGCAGTCTTACTGAGGGACAGGGGGCACAGCCCCAGCATTTT CASSLTEGQGAQPQHF
TRBJ2-7 TRBV2 NA TRBD2 TGTGCCAGCAGTCTAGCGGGGAGGTCAATGGAGCAGTACTTC CASSLAGRSMEQYF
TRBJ1-1 TRBV15 NA TRBD1 TGTGCCACCAGCATACAGGGGACGACTGAAGCTTTCTTT CATSIQGTTEAFF
TRBJ2-5 TRBV28 NA TRBD1 TGTGCCAGCAGTCGGGACAGGGCCCAAGAGACCCAGTACTTC CASSRDRAQETQYF
TRBJ1-4 TRBV15 NA NA TGTGCCACCAGCAGAGAAATTGTTGAAGAGAAACTGTTTTTT CATSREIVEEKLFF
TRBJ1-3 TRBV7-9 NA TRBD1 TGTGCCAGCAGCTTATCTGGACAGGGGTACGGAAACACCATATATTTT CASSLSGQGYGNTIYF
TRBJ1-6 TRBV2 NA NA TGTGCCAGCAGTGCGACTAGGGATCAATCACCCCTCCACTTT CASSATRDQSPLHF
TRBJ1-4 TRBV4-2 NA NA TGTGCCAGCAGCCAACTGACTACAGGGTCAACTAATGAAAAACTGTTTTTT CASSQLTTGSTNEKLFF
TRBJ1-1 TRBV19 NA NA TGTGCCAGTACCAATGCAGGCGGGCTAGAAGCTTTCTTT CASTNAGGLEAFF
TRBJ2-1 TRBV7-2 NA TRBD2 TGTGCCAGCAGCTTAATTGGCCTAGCGGGGGGGCGAGAGCAGTTCTTC CASSLIGLAGGREQFF
TRBJ2-3 TRBV28 once TRBD2 TGTGCCAGCAGTCCCACGGGCGGGAGGGCCGGAGATACGCAGTATTTT CASSPTGGRAGDTQYF
TRBJ1-1 TRBV12-3/TRBV12-4 NA TRBD1 TGTGCCAGCAGTGGGACAGGGAAAGCTTTCTTT CASSGTGKAFF
TRBJ2-7 TRBV7-2 few TRBD2 TGTGCCAGCAGCTTAGCGTCGACTAGCGGGAGGGCCTACGAGCAGTACTTC CASSLASTSGRAYEQYF
TRBJ2-2 TRBV10-3 NA NA TGTGCCATCTTGCAGGGGGGCACCGGGGAGCTGTTTTTT CAILQGGTGELFF
TRBJ2-5 TRBV5-4 NA NA TGTGCCAGCAGCTTTGATTTAGCTGCAGAGACCCAGTACTTC CASSFDLAAETQYF
TRBJ2-3 TRBV19 NA TRBD2 TGTGCCAGTACTGAGACTAGCTCCAAAGATACGCAGTATTTT CASTETSSKDTQYF
TRBJ1-2 TRBV6-1 NA TRBD1 TGTGCCAGCAGTGAAGCCTCCATACAGGGGAGGCCCTATGGCTACACCTTC CASSEASIQGRPYGYTF
TRBJ1-1 TRBV28 few NA TGTGCCAGCAGTTTAAAGGCGGGGAACACTGAAGCTTTCTTT CASSLKAGNTEAFF
TRBJ1-3 TRBV19 NA NA TGTGCCAGTAGTATGCTGGACAGCGGAAACACCATATATTTT CASSMLDSGNTIYF
TRBJ2-3 TRBV9 NA TRBD2 TGTGCCAGCAGCTCCCGGACTAGCGGGGGTGTCGATACGCAGTATTTT CASSSRTSGGVDTQYF
TRBJ1-4 TRBV11-2 NA TRBD1 TGTGCCAGCAGCCGCGACAGGGCCACCCGGAGGGGTGAAAAACTGTTTTTT CASSRDRATRRGEKLFF
TRBJ1-1 TRBV6-1 NA TRBD1 TGTGCCAGCAGTGAGGACAGGTTGAACACTGAAGCTTTCTTT CASSEDRLNTEAFF
TRBJ1-1 TRBV21-1 NA NA TGTGCCAGCAGCAGGGACTCAAGGGACCTTTTTACTGAAGCTTTCTTT CASSRDSRDLFTEAFF
TRBJ2-1 TRBV7-2 NA NA TGTGCCAGCAGCCGCTCTACAGGGGCAAAGCGGGATGAGCAGTTCTTC CASSRSTGAKRDEQFF
TRBJ2-5 TRBV5-4 NA NA TGTGCCAGCAGCTTGGGGGCGATTCAAGAGACCCAGTACTTC CASSLGAIQETQYF
TRBJ1-1 TRBV7-3 NA NA TGTGCCAGCAGCTTATTAGGGGTCACTGAAGCTTTCTTT CASSLLGVTEAFF
TRBJ2-7 TRBV5-4 NA NA TGTGCCAGCAGCTTAGCAGGAGGCGCCGTCAACGAGCAGTACTTC CASSLAGGAVNEQYF
TRBJ2-7 TRBV7-9 NA NA TGTGCCAGCAGCTTAGAACTACGGGGGAGGGAGCAGTACTTC CASSLELRGREQYF
TRBJ1-2 TRBV3-1/TRBV3-2 NA NA TGTGCCAGCAGCCAAGGTCTGGGGAGCGCCTATGGCTACACCTTC CASSQGLGSAYGYTF
TRBJ1-5 TRBV19 NA NA TGTGCCAGTAGAACTCAACAGGGTCGCAATCAGCCCCAGCATTTT CASRTQQGRNQPQHF
TRBJ1-2 TRBV10-1 NA TRBD1 TGCGCCAGCCCCTGGACAGGGGCCCCTAACTATGGCTACACCTTC CASPWTGAPNYGYTF
TRBJ1-2 TRBV4-1 NA NA TGCGCCAGCAGCCAAGATCCTCCCGGGTCTAGCTATGGCTACACCTTC CASSQDPPGSSYGYTF
TRBJ2-7 TRBV28 few TRBD1 TGTGCCAGCAGTTTAGGGGAAGGGACAGGGACCAAATGGGGAAGCGAGCAGTACTTC CASSLGEGTGTKWGSEQYF
TRBJ2-1 TRBV7-2 once TRBD2 TGTGCCAGCAGCTTACCCGGACTAGCGGGAGTCGGGAATGAGCAGTTCTTC CASSLPGLAGVGNEQFF
TRBJ2-3 TRBV28 NA TRBD2 TGTGCCAGCAGTTTAGGGACTAGCGGATCAGATACGCAGTATTTT CASSLGTSGSDTQYF
TRBJ1-2 TRBV29-1 NA NA TGCAGCGTTGCCTCTCTAAGAGGTGGCTACACCTTC CSVASLRGGYTF
TRBJ1-6 TRBV30 few TRBD1 TGTGCCTGGACCCAGCAGGGGGAATCACCCCTCCACTTT CAWTQQGESPLHF
TRBJ1-4 TRBV9 NA TRBD1 TGTGCCAGCAGCGTAGGCCAAGGGGGCGTTGAAAAACTGTTTTTT CASSVGQGGVEKLFF
TRBJ2-2 TRBV11-2 NA TRBD2 TGTGCCAGCAGCCGACTAGCGGGGGGGACCGGGGAGCTGTTTTTT CASSRLAGGTGELFF
TRBJ2-2 TRBV7-2 few NA TGTGCCAGCAGCTCCCAGGGATGGGTCGGGGAGCTGTTTTTT CASSSQGWVGELFF